This passage covers 21 T cell receptor beta chains from one sample sequenced in a study of cytomegalovirus exposure and HLA in healthy donors (TCRdb year 2017). Library construction relied on the immunoSEQ multiplex PCR assay. A mixture of 60 forward primers for TCR Vbeta segments and 13 reverse primers for TCR Jbeta segments was used in the multiplex PCR. The source is immuneACCESS, and TCRdb retained only in-frame sequences with V and J called. Part of the clones is not carried over; for the studies checked, unresolved V genes explain less than half of this, and the remainder is unexplained. This sample has approximately 190,000 clones in its table, and roughly 70% of those were observed once. The ten largest clones capture approximately 1.8% of the sample. Sequenced: PBMCs. These receptors all come from a woman younger than 45 in good health and CMV-seronegative.

The CDR3, as DNA: TGCGCCAGCAGCCAAGGCCAACTAGCGGGGGGGCCAGATACGCAGTATTTT. Protein: CASSQGQLAGGPDTQYF. V and J are TRBV4-1 and TRBJ2-3; 13 nucleotides match TRBD2. CDR3 length: 17 amino acids. The J segment lost 4 bases and the V segment lost 1 base, leaving 5 bases of the junction unmatched. Germline V gene data show CDR1 as MGHRA and CDR2 as YSYEKL.

The rearrangement joins TRBV7-3 to TRBJ2-1; 7 bases map to TRBD2. V dropped 3 bases and J dropped 7; count of bases not matched to a gene: 9. CDR1 is SGHTA, CDR2 FQGTGA, per germline. The CDR3 has 15 amino acids. The CDR3 here is CASSFGRGRLNEQFF. DNA for the CDR3: TGTGCCAGCAGCTTTGGGCGGGGGAGATTGAATGAGCAGTTCTTC.

The J gene is TRBJ2-2, the V gene TRBV7-6; no firm D call. The CDR3 consists of 15 residues. Trimming left V 11 bases short and J 0 bases short, with 16 bases between. CDR1 and CDR2 (germline): SGHVS, FNYEAQ. CDR3 bases: TGTGCCTCAGCTGCGGCAGTCGCGAACACCGGGGAGCTGTTTTTT. This gives the protein CASAAAVANTGELFF.

The V call is TRBV2, the J call TRBJ2-1; no definite D call. The CDR3 covers 13 residues. V was clipped by 5 bases and J by 5 bases, with 10 bases between them. Germline values: CDR1 SNHLY, CDR2 FYNNEI. The CDR3 nucleotides read TGTGCCAGCAGTTGGTACCCAGACAATGAGCAGTTCTTC. As protein: CASSWYPDNEQFF. The entire variable domain, with the rest obtained from reference TRBV2 and TRBJ2-1, is as follows: EPEVTQTPSHQVTQMGQEVILRCVPISNHLYFYWYRQILGQKVEFLVSFYNNEISEKSEIFDDQFSVERPDGSNFTLKIRSTKLEDSAMYFCASSWYPDNEQFFGPGTRLTVL.

The chain recombines TRBV6-6 with TRBJ2-5, with 8 bases identical to TRBD1. V trimming: 6 bases; J trimming: 5 bases; junction bases outside the gene matches: 11. The CDR3 length is 15 residues. The germline V gene encodes CDR1 MNHNY and CDR2 SVGAGI (reference sequence). This CDR3 is CASRVSRDRGETQYF. The CDR3 DNA reads TGTGCCAGCAGAGTGTCGCGAGACAGGGGTGAGACCCAGTACTTC.

The chain uses TRBV5-5 and TRBJ2-7, with D tentatively TRBD2 (6 bases). The CDR3 consists of 12 residues. V shed 4 bases and J shed 6 bases, with 11 bases lying between them. Looked up from germline, CDR1 is SGHKS and CDR2 is YYEKEE (reference sequence). CDR3 amino acids: CASSLGGSEQYF. CDR3 nucleotides: TGTGCCAGCAGCCTGGGAGGCTCCGAGCAGTACTTC.

This chain links TRBV29-1 with TRBJ1-4, with D unclear. The CDR3 sequence is 14 residues long. Germline lookup yields CDR1 SQVTM and CDR2 ANQGSEA. V lost 4 bases, J lost 0 bases, and 9 bases lay in between. The CDR3 nucleotides read TGCAGCGTTGGGGAGTCCTCAACTAATGAAAAACTGTTTTTT. Translating it yields CSVGESSTNEKLFF.

The chain employs TRBV19 and TRBJ1-1; D gene ambiguous. CDR3 length equals 12 residues. CDR1 and CDR2 (germline): LNHDA, SQIVND (reference sequence). The ends were cut back, 1 base at V and 7 bases at J, with 7 bases in the middle. CDR3: CASSIGQREAFF. CDR3 bases: TGTGCCAGTAGTATAGGGCAGCGTGAAGCTTTCTTT.

This clone has only one observation. This chain uses TRBV4-1 with TRBJ2-5; maybe TRBD2 (6 bases). The CDR3 is 16 amino acids. The germline V and J ends were trimmed by 0 bases and 2 bases, with 13 bases remaining between them. Germline CDR1 reads MGHRA; CDR2 reads YSYEKL. CDR3 bases: TGCGCCAGCAGCCAAGATTTGGCGGGACTTCAAGAGACCCAGTACTTC. It encodes CASSQDLAGLQETQYF.

The chain joins TRBV27 to TRBJ2-1, with no clear D. The CDR3 runs 13 residues. Germline V gene sequence: CDR1 MNHEY, CDR2 SMNVEV (reference sequence). Trimming shortened V by 3 bases and J by 3 bases, and 6 bases separated the two germline ends. The CDR3 is CASSLAYYNEQFF. CDR3 bases: TGTGCCAGCAGTTTGGCATACTACAATGAGCAGTTCTTC.

V is TRBV29-1 and J is TRBJ2-1; 11 bases are a match to TRBD2. The V gene's germline CDR1 is SQVTM and CDR2 ANQGSEA. V dropped 7 bases and J dropped 5; count of bases not matched to a gene: 10. The CDR3 is made up of 15 amino acids. The CDR3 sequence: CSAPTGLAEHNEQFF. The DNA for the CDR3 is TGCAGCGCTCCGACGGGACTAGCGGAACACAATGAGCAGTTCTTC.

V usage is TRBV11-1 and J usage is TRBJ2-7, with D maybe TRBD1 (6 bases). The germline V gene encodes CDR1 SGHAT and CDR2 FQDESV (reference sequence). The CDR3 consists of 17 residues. V gave up 0 bases and J gave up 2 bases, with 17 bases separating them. CDR3 protein: CASSLAWGQGTTYEQYF. The CDR3 region has the DNA TGTGCCAGCAGCTTAGCGTGGGGGCAGGGGACCACCTACGAGCAGTACTTC.

The rearrangement joins TRBV27 to TRBJ1-2; the D gene is possibly TRBD1 (5 bases). The germline V gene has CDR1 MNHEY and CDR2 SMNVEV (reference sequence). Between the trimmed V and J ends, which lost 3 bases and 2 bases, there was a span of 10 bases. The CDR3 is 14 residues long. The CDR3 region has the DNA TGTGCCAGCAGTTTTACAGGCCGGAACTATGGCTACACCTTC. Translation: CASSFTGRNYGYTF.

The V call is TRBV28, the J call TRBJ2-7; weak D call: TRBD2 (7 bases). The CDR3 spans 11 residues. V was trimmed by 6 bases and J by 12 bases, leaving 15 bases between them. Germline CDR1 MDHEN, CDR2 SYDVKM. This chain's CDR3 is CASRGGADWYF. The CDR3 DNA follows: TGTGCCAGCAGGGGGGGGGCCGATTGGTACTTC.

The chain uses TRBV7-2 and TRBJ2-7; TRBD2 matches 8 bases. Germline lookup yields CDR1 SGHTA and CDR2 FQGNSA. This CDR3 has 15 residues. Unmatched junction bases numbered 5, after V lost 1 base and J lost 3 bases. The CDR3 here is CASSLDTSGLYEQYF. The CDR3 region has the DNA TGTGCCAGCAGCTTAGACACTAGCGGACTCTACGAGCAGTACTTC.

In this sample, this clone turned up a few times. The rearrangement joins TRBV7-9 to TRBJ1-6; a possible D gene is TRBD1 (5 bases). Per the germline V gene, CDR1 is SEHNR and CDR2 is FQNEAQ (reference sequence). Trimming shortened V by 2 bases and J by 5 bases, and 19 bases separated the two germline ends. There are 18 residues in the CDR3. CDR3: CASSLIRTGAGDNSPLHF. The CDR3 region has the DNA TGTGCCAGCAGCTTAATTAGAACTGGGGCAGGAGATAATTCACCCCTCCACTTT.

This chain uses TRBV7-2 with TRBJ2-3, with D possibly TRBD2 on 5 matching bases. The CDR3 is 14 amino acids. V lost 4 bases, J lost 6 bases, and 14 bases lay in between. The germline gives CDR1 SGHTA, CDR2 FQGNSA. The CDR3 DNA reads as TGTGCCAGCAGCTCCCTTCGGGGTTTGGATACGCAGTATTTT. Amino acid sequence: CASSSLRGLDTQYF.

The CDR3 DNA sequence: TGTGCCAGCACTCGAATTACAGGGGCCGGAAAAAACATTCAGTACTTC. As protein: CASTRITGAGKNIQYF. The J gene is TRBJ2-4, the V gene TRBV18; 7 bases map to TRBD1. Trimming took 8 bases from V and 4 from J; bases not matched to a gene: 14. The germline V gene has CDR1 KGHSH and CDR2 LQKENI. This CDR3 spans 16 amino acids. The full variable domain, with the rest looked up from reference TRBV18 and TRBJ2-4, is NAGVMQNPRHLVRRRGQEARLRCSPMKGHSHVYWYRQLPEEGLKFMVYLQKENIIDESGMPKERFSAEFPKEGPSILRIQQVVRGDSAAYFCASTRITGAGKNIQYFGAGTRLSVL.

The V gene is TRBV6-5, the J gene TRBJ1-4; 7 bases are a match to TRBD1. CDR1 and CDR2 from the germline V gene are MNHEY and SVGAGI. The CDR3 sequence is 14 residues long. The V and J ends lost 6 bases and 6 bases, in that order; junction bases with no gene match: 7. The CDR3 nucleotides are TGTGCCAGCAGCCTAGCAGGGGGTGATGAAAAACTGTTTTTT. It encodes CASSLAGGDEKLFF.

To note about this clone: Additional DNA sequences in this sample encode the identical CDR3. The rearrangement uses TRBV9 and TRBJ2-1; unclear D gene. This CDR3 spans 13 amino acids. Germline CDR1 reads SGDLS; CDR2 reads YYNGEE. Trimming removed 0 bases from V and 6 bases from J, with 7 bases in between. CDR3 amino acids: CASSVASSNEQFF. CDR3 DNA sequence: TGTGCCAGCAGCGTAGCCAGTTCCAATGAGCAGTTCTTC.

The chain has TRBV2 and TRBJ1-1, with 7 positions matching TRBD1. The CDR3 runs 14 residues. The germline V gene encodes CDR1 SNHLY and CDR2 FYNNEI. J gave up 4 bases and V 6 bases, and 8 bases lay outside the gene matches. This chain's CDR3 is CASRLDSGGTEAFF. The CDR3 region has the DNA TGTGCCAGCAGGTTGGACTCAGGGGGCACTGAAGCTTTCTTT.